These 27 T cell receptor delta chains came from one sample sequenced in a study of γδ T cells in repeated Plasmodium falciparum infection. Vgamma9/Vdelta2+ and Vdelta2-negative gammadelta T cells were flow-sorted from PBMC for bulk sequencing. TCRdb re-processed the multiplex PCR reads using CATT. Of about 89,000 delta-chain clones listed, about 1.5% were seen once; the top ten hold 8.5% to 10%. The material sequenced was gamma-delta T cells from blood. The receptors here all came from a pool of human donors (malaria-infected and uninfected, not separated).

The table lists this clone with a few counts. TCRdb attributes to this sequence the protein of a much larger clone, which differs from the DNA translation at residue 11; a read error is likely, and the protein displayed is translated from the DNA. V and J are TRDV2 and TRDJ1; perhaps TRDD3 as D (6 bases). No J gene is reported in TCRdb; it was inferred here by comparing the DNA with germline. The V end was cut by 3 bases, the J end by 3 bases, with 22 bases between. The CDR3 length is 17 residues. From germline, CDR1 is GEAIGNYY and CDR2 EKD. CDR3 residues: CACDPSRTGGHPDKLIF. As DNA, the CDR3 is TGTGCCTGTGACCCATCACGCACGGGGGGACACCCCGATAAACTCATCTTT.

This clone showed up many times. TCRdb's listed protein matches a much larger clone and diverges from this DNA's translation at residue 7, likely through a read error; the protein shown comes from the DNA. This chain joins TRDV2 and TRDJ1; 13 nucleotides line up with TRDD3. The CDR3 runs to 18 residues. CDR1 is GEAIGNYY, CDR2 EKD, per germline. V gave up 0 bases and J gave up 3 bases; unmatched junction bases: 9. The CDR3 reads CACDTGRLLGDTPDKLIF. The CDR3, as DNA: TGTGCCTGTGACACCGGGAGGTTACTGGGGGATACGCCCGATAAACTCATCTTT.

This clone was observed at least ten times. This likely traces to a read error, being one base from a far larger clone. The sample contains more than one DNA sequence encoding this CDR3. This chain uses TRDV2 with TRDJ1; 8 positions agree with TRDD3. TCRdb offers no J gene call, so here the DNA was matched to germline to obtain one. This CDR3 comprises 16 residues. Germline loops: CDR1 GEAIGNYY, CDR2 EKD. The CDR3 sequence: CACDTLGEKYTDKLIF. CDR3 bases: TGTGCCTGCGACACGCTGGGGGAGAAGTACACCGATAAACTCATCTTT.

This clone was counted a few times. A read error likely explains why the TCRdb protein, taken from a much larger clone, differs from this DNA's translation at residue 6; the protein shown is translated from the DNA. The chain couples TRDV2 to TRDJ1; 11 bases agree with TRDD3. Assignment of the J gene here rests on matching the DNA to germline, because TCRdb gives none. The germline V gene encodes CDR1 GEAIGNYY and CDR2 EKD. The CDR3 runs to 21 residues. V lost 0 bases and J lost 1; bases outside the gene matches: 18. CDR3 amino acids: CACDTHTLSVLGDNRTDKLIF. The CDR3 nucleotides are TGTGCCTGTGACACCCACACCTTATCTGTACTGGGGGATAATCGCACCGATAAACTCATCTTT.

In its sample, this clone was seen many times. The chain joins TRDV2 to TRDJ1, with TRDD3 matching 9 bases. Germline V gene data show CDR1 as GEAIGNYY and CDR2 as EKD. This CDR3 is built from 21 residues. V gave up 3 bases and J gave up 2 bases; unmatched junction bases: 24. CDR3 residues: CACDPVRAGWGMPEGTDKLIF. CDR3 coding DNA: TGTGCCTGTGACCCGGTCAGGGCCGGCTGGGGGATGCCGGAGGGGACCGATAAACTCATCTTT.

On this clone: This probably arose from a read error, given a far larger clone one base away. The same CDR3 arises from other DNA sequences in this sample as well. The rearrangement uses TRDV1 and TRDJ1; TRDD3 aligns across 11 bases. The J gene was not available in TCRdb and was assigned here by matching the DNA to germline segments. The CDR3 loop spans 21 amino acids. Germline values: CDR1 TSWWSYY, CDR2 QGS. V lost 2 bases to trimming and J lost 3 bases; unmatched junction nucleotides: 20. The CDR3 protein is CALGESILQNIWGIRADKLIF. The CDR3 DNA is TGTGCTCTTGGGGAAAGTATCCTGCAAAACATTTGGGGGATACGCGCCGATAAACTCATCTTT.

This clone was found a few times. This likely traces to a read error, being one base from a far larger clone. Other DNA sequences in this sample translate to the same CDR3. CDR3 nucleotide sequence: TGTGCCTGTGACACTGGCTATGTTACTGGGGGATACGCGGGTAAACTCATCTTT. Its translation: CACDTGYVTGGYAGKLIF. This chain connects TRDV2 to TRDJ1, with 13 bases fitting TRDD3. Matching the DNA to germline supplied the J gene, which TCRdb does not give. The V and J ends lost 1 base and 7 bases, in that order; junction bases with no gene match: 14. CDR1 GEAIGNYY and CDR2 EKD come from the germline V gene. The CDR3 runs to 18 residues.

This clone was observed many times. Additional DNA sequences in this sample encode the identical CDR3. The V and J genes are TRDV1 and TRDJ1; the match to TRDD3 covers 8 bases. CDR1 and CDR2 from the germline V gene are TSWWSYY and QGS. This CDR3 is 15 amino acids long. The V and J ends lost 2 bases and 5 bases, in that order; junction bases with no gene match: 7. The CDR3 nucleotides read TGTGCTCTTGGGGAAAACTGGGGGCCACGGGATAAACTCATCTTT. Protein: CALGENWGPRDKLIF.

This clone is medium-sized (0.01 to 0.1%) by share. The rearrangement uses TRDV1 and TRDJ1; D might be TRDD3 (5 bases). The germline gives CDR1 TSWWSYY, CDR2 QGS. V lost 5 bases to trimming and J lost 0 bases, with 22 bases between them. The CDR3 has 18 amino acids. The CDR3 region is CALGLPLGSLRYTDKLIF. CDR3 nucleotide sequence: TGTGCTCTTGGGCTCCCCCTGGGCTCTCTCCGGTACACCGATAAACTCATCTTT.

This clone was seen a handful of times. The protein TCRdb gives is from a much larger clone and does not agree with this DNA's translation at residue 7, likely a read error; the protein shown here comes from the DNA. V and J are TRDV1 and TRDJ1; the match to TRDD2 covers 9 bases. With V trimmed by 1 base and J by 1 base, 13 bases remained unmatched. Per germline, CDR1 TSWWSYY and CDR2 QGS. This CDR3 is built from 19 residues. The CDR3 coding sequence is TGTGCTCTTGGGGAACCCCCCCTTCCTACGAGGTTTCCCACCGATAAACTCATCTTT. Its translation: CALGEPPLPTRFPTDKLIF.

As for this clone: A much bigger clone sits one base away, suggesting this may be a read error. The genes are TRDV2 and TRDJ1; D gene unclear. The J gene, not given by TCRdb, was assigned here from a germline match of the nucleotide sequence. Germline-derived CDR1 and CDR2 are GEAIGNYY and EKD. CDR3 length equals 17 residues. V was cut by 7 bases and J by 1 base, with 24 bases left in between. CDR3 in amino acids: CACDRMGGSPGTDKLIF. The DNA for the CDR3 is TGTGCCTGCGACCGGATGGGTGGATCTCCGGGCACCGATAAACTCATCTTT.

A few counts support this clone. The mismatch at residue 13 between this DNA's translation and the TCRdb protein of a much larger clone likely reflects a read error; the protein shown is translated from the DNA. This sequence joins TRDV2 and TRDJ3; 13 positions agree with TRDD3. The J gene is not listed in TCRdb, so it was assigned here from a DNA match to germline. This CDR3 has 22 residues. V shed 4 bases and J 0 bases; nucleotides not matched to a gene: 14. Germline loops: CDR1 GEAIGNYY, CDR2 EKD. CDR3 in amino acids: CACDSPPTGGYGGSWDTRQMFF. Here the CDR3 DNA reads TGTGCCTGTGATTCGCCACCAACTGGGGGATACGGAGGCTCCTGGGACACCCGACAGATGTTTTTC.

This clone came up a few times. TCRdb's protein, taken from a much larger clone, differs from this DNA's translation at residue 10, likely owing to a read error; the protein displayed comes from the DNA. The V call is TRDV1, the J call TRDJ1; 8 bases fit TRDD3. Because TCRdb records no J gene, it was assigned here through a match of the DNA to germline. CDR1 and CDR2 (germline): TSWWSYY, QGS. The CDR3 totals 19 residues. The V and J ends lost 2 bases and 2 bases, in that order; junction bases with no gene match: 16. CDR3 protein: CALGEEGPTQGYGTDKLIF. In nucleotides, the CDR3 is TGTGCTCTTGGGGAAGAGGGCCCTACTCAGGGATACGGGACCGATAAACTCATCTTT.

The chain couples TRDV1 to TRDJ1; 8 nucleotides line up with TRDD3. TCRdb gives no J gene; it was assigned here by matching the DNA to germline. CDR1 and CDR2 (germline): TSWWSYY, QGS. CDR3 size: 21 residues. V lost 2 bases and J lost 0; bases outside the gene matches: 20. The CDR3 spells CALGELDFTVSGGKYTDKLIF. For the CDR3, the DNA is TGTGCTCTTGGGGAATTGGACTTTACGGTGTCTGGGGGAAAGTACACCGATAAACTCATCTTT.

Concerning this clone: TCRdb's entry gives the protein of a much larger clone, which mismatches this DNA's translation at residue 6, likely from a read error; the protein reported here is translated from the DNA. The chain combines TRDV1 with TRDJ1; TRDD3 aligns across 9 bases. TCRdb lists no J gene, so it was determined here by aligning the DNA to germline. The CDR3 is 15 residues long. The V gene's germline CDR1 is TSWWSYY and CDR2 QGS. Germline trimming cut 7 bases from V and 3 bases from J; bases unmatched to any gene: 9. CDR3 residues: CALVLGWGIPDKLIF. The CDR3 DNA is TGTGCTCTTGTCCTCGGCTGGGGGATTCCCGATAAACTCATCTTT.

This clone was detected only a few times. The TCRdb protein, from a much larger clone, departs from this DNA's translation at residue 15, likely by read error; the protein shown derives from the DNA. The chain has TRDV1 and TRDJ1; 10 bases align to TRDD3. CDR1 is TSWWSYY, CDR2 QGS, per germline. V lost 1 base, J lost 1 base, and 21 bases stayed unmatched. CDR3 length: 22 amino acids. The CDR3 DNA is TGTGCTCTTGGGGAACGAGGCTCCTACGATATTTGGGGGATACCGCGCACCGATAAACTCATCTTT. Protein product: CALGERGSYDIWGIPRTDKLIF.

Of note for this clone: TCRdb's protein for this DNA is that of a much larger clone and differs from the translation at residue 15, likely a read error; the protein shown is the DNA translation. The V gene is TRDV2, but the J gene lacks a call; TRDD3 is the table's D call, not checked against the DNA. The CDR3 contains 17 residues. Germline V gives CDR1 GEAIGNYY, CDR2 EKD. The CDR3 region is CACDTGVRPGDTDKPIF. As DNA, the CDR3 is TGTGCCTGTGACACCGGGGTACGCCCTGGGGACACCGATAAACCCATCTTT.

Note on this clone: TCRdb shows a much larger clone's protein in place of this DNA's translation, and the two differ at residue 13, likely through a read error; the protein shown is translated from the DNA. No J gene call was made, and the V gene is TRDV2; the table's D call of TRDD3 was not tested on the DNA. The germline CDR1 and CDR2 sequences are GEAIGNYY and EKD. The CDR3 runs to 15 residues. The CDR3 region has the DNA TGTGCCTGTGACACCGGATTAGCCTGGGACGGTAAACCCATCTTT. This codes for CACDTGLAWDGKPIF.

The chain has TRDV2 and TRDJ1; 10 positions match TRDD3. The germline V gene has CDR1 GEAIGNYY and CDR2 EKD. The CDR3 sequence is 22 residues long. The J segment lost 1 base and the V segment lost 6 bases, leaving 28 bases of the junction unmatched. The CDR3 loop reads CACHLLLRPGVLGDISTDKLIF. As DNA, the CDR3 is TGTGCCTGTCACCTGCTTCTACGCCCCGGAGTGCTGGGGGATATCTCCACCGATAAACTCATCTTT.

Concerning this clone itself: Translating this DNA gives a protein that differs at residue 12 from the TCRdb one, which belongs to a much larger clone; a read error is likely, and the protein shown is this translation. This chain connects TRDV2 to TRDJ1; tentative D call: TRDD3 (6 bases). TCRdb carries no J gene annotation; the J gene was assigned here by matching the DNA with germline. There are 15 residues in the CDR3. Germline values: CDR1 GEAIGNYY, CDR2 EKD. The CDR3 coding sequence is TGTGCCTGTGATCCTGGGGATCAGTACACCGATGAACTCATCTTT. Protein sequence: CACDPGDQYTDELIF.

Regarding this clone: The TCRdb protein comes from a much larger clone and disagrees with this DNA's translation at residue 5, likely due to a read error; the protein given here is derived from the DNA. V usage is TRDV2 and J usage is TRDJ1, with 8 bases identical to TRDD3. The CDR3 totals 21 residues. Germline loops: CDR1 GEAIGNYY, CDR2 EKD. J was trimmed by 0 bases and V by 2 bases; bases with no gene match: 22. CDR3 region: CACDRVGGATGGLRYTDKLIF. The CDR3 nucleotides are TGTGCCTGTGACAGGGTTGGGGGTGCTACTGGGGGTCTAAGGTACACCGATAAACTCATCTTT.

The sample holds a few counts of this clone. The rearrangement links TRDV1 to TRDJ1, with 12 bases matching TRDD3. Assignment of the J gene here rests on matching the DNA to germline, because TCRdb gives none. Germline V gene data show CDR1 as TSWWSYY and CDR2 as QGS. J gave up 10 bases and V 4 bases, and 22 bases lay outside the gene matches. The CDR3 sequence is 19 residues long. In DNA, the CDR3 is TGTGCTCTTGGGGCAACCCGGCCTTCCTACGTAGTCTGGGGGATACGACTCATCTTT. This gives the protein CALGATRPSYVVWGIRLIF.

This clone was seen a handful of times. This DNA's translation differs at residue 16 from TCRdb's protein, which comes from a much larger clone; a read error is likely, and the protein shown is translated from the DNA. The chain combines TRDV2 with TRDJ1; 8 nucleotides agree with TRDD3. The CDR3 sequence is 19 residues long. Germline V lookup: CDR1 GEAIGNYY, CDR2 EKD. The CDR3: CACDTVGDPPRRRTDELIF. The DNA of the CDR3 is TGTGCCTGTGACACCGTGGGGGATCCCCCTCGGAGGAGGACCGATGAACTCATCTTT.

This clone showed up many times. The chain couples TRDV2 to TRDJ3, with 12 bases that match TRDD3. V shed 1 base and J 3 bases; nucleotides not matched to a gene: 6. Germline CDR1 and CDR2: GEAIGNYY and EKD. The CDR3 spans 19 residues. The CDR3 sequence: CACDTLLGDTDWDTRQMFF. CDR3 DNA: TGTGCCTGTGACACTCTACTGGGGGATACAGACTGGGACACCCGACAGATGTTTTTC.

This clone was detected a few times. The translation of this DNA and the TCRdb protein of a much larger clone differ at residue 8, probably owing to a read error; the protein shown here is translated from the DNA. The genes are TRDV1 and TRDJ1, with TRDD3 as a possible D gene (6 bases). In the absence of a J gene in TCRdb, the DNA was matched to germline to assign it here. Trimming pared 7 bases from V and 1 base from J, leaving 28 bases between. Germline lookup yields CDR1 TSWWSYY and CDR2 QGS. The CDR3 spans 19 residues. The CDR3 here is CALVLFPPAGGATTDKLIF. The CDR3 DNA sequence: TGTGCTCTTGTGCTCTTCCCCCCCGCGGGGGGAGCGACCACCGATAAACTCATCTTT.

This clone was found a few times. The translation of this DNA and the TCRdb protein of a much larger clone differ at residue 17, probably owing to a read error; the protein shown here is translated from the DNA. The CDR3 spells CALGAFRRPPGPYTDKFIF. CDR3 nucleotides: TGTGCTCTTGGGGCCTTCCGAAGACCTCCCGGACCGTACACCGATAAATTCATCTTT. J is TRDJ1 and V is TRDV1; maybe TRDD2 (6 bases). The V gene's germline CDR1 is TSWWSYY and CDR2 QGS. The CDR3 sequence is 19 residues long.

This clone appeared a few times. The mismatch at residue 21 between this DNA's translation and the TCRdb protein of a much larger clone likely reflects a read error; the protein shown is translated from the DNA. V usage is TRDV1 and J usage is TRDJ1; D possibly corresponds to TRDD2 (6 bases). The CDR3 runs to 25 residues. Deletions cut 4 bases from V and 6 bases from J, with 48 bases between. Germline V gives CDR1 TSWWSYY, CDR2 QGS. In nucleotides, the CDR3 is TGTGCTCTTGGGGTCTTAACGCGTCCGGCCTTCCGTAAGCCGCTCGGGGAGGTTCGATTCAATAAACTCATCTTT. As protein: CALGVLTRPAFRKPLGEVRFNKLIF.